This record covers a single TCR beta chain. The antigen remains undetermined. V was trimmed by 3 bases and J by 3 bases, leaving 12 bases between them. CDR1 is SQVTM and CDR2 is ANQGSEA in the germline V gene. This CDR3 is 14 amino acids long. The data derive from a study of early T cells in non-severe SARS-CoV-2 infection. Study findings and constraints: VDJdb matches were skewed toward anti-spike CD8 T cell responses.

Unique molecular identifiers were affixed to single, distinct cDNA molecules. TCRdb ran MiXCR on the 5' RACE reads and lists one entry per CDR3 protein. Of about 60,000 distinct CDR3 sequences in the sample, approximately 9% are singletons; the top ten hold 17%. This clonotype originated in an adult who was a healthcare worker with PCR-confirmed SARS-CoV-2 infection or an uninfected control (not recorded which). The chain joins TRBV29-1 to TRBJ2-1; D tentatively fits TRBD1 or TRBD2 (5 bases each). Sequencing input: whole blood. The chain's CDR3 is CSVDGTNYYNEQFF. The CDR3 region has the DNA TGCAGCGTTGACGGGACCAACTACTACAATGAGCAGTTCTTC.